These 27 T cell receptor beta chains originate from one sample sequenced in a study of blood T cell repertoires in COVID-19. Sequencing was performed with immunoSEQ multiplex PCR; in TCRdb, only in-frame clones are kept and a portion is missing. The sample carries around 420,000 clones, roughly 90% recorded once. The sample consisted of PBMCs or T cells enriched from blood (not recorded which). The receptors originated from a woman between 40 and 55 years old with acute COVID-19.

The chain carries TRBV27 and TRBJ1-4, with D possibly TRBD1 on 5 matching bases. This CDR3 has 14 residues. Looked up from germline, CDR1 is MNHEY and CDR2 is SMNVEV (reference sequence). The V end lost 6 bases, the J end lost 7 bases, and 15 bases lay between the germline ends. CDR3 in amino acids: CASRNRRMGEKLFF. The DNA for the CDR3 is TGTGCCAGCAGAAACAGGCGAATGGGTGAAAAACTGTTTTTT.

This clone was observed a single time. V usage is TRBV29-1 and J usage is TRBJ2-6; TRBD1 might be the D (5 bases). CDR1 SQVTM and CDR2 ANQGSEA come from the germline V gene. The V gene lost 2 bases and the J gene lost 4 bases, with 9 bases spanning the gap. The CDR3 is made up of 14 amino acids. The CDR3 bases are TGCAGCGTTGAACAGGGTGAGGGGGCCAACGTCCTGACTTTC. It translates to CSVEQGEGANVLTF.

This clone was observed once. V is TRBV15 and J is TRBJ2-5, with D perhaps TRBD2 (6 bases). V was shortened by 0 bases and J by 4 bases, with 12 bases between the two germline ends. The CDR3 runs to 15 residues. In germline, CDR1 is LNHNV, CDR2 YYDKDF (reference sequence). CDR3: CATSREIGGGETQYF. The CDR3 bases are TGTGCCACCAGCAGAGAGATCGGGGGAGGAGAGACCCAGTACTTC. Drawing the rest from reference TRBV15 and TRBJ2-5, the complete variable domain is DAMVIQNPRYQVTQFGKPVTLSCSQTLNHNVMYWYQQKSSQAPKLLFHYYDKDFNNEADTPDNFQSRRPNTSFCFLDIRSPGLGDTAMYLCATSREIGGGETQYFGPGTRLLVL.

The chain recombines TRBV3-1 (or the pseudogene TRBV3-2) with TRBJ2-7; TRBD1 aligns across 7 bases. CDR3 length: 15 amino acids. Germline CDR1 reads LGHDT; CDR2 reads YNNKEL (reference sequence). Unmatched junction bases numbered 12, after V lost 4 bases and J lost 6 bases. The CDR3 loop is CASSRQGDLRSEQYF. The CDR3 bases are TGTGCCAGCAGCCGACAGGGAGATCTTCGGTCCGAGCAGTACTTC.

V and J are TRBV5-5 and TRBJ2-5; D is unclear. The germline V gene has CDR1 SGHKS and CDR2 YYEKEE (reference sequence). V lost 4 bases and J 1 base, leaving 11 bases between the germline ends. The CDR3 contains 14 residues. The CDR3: CASSANTIQETQYF. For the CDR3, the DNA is TGTGCCAGCAGCGCGAACACTATCCAAGAGACCCAGTACTTC.

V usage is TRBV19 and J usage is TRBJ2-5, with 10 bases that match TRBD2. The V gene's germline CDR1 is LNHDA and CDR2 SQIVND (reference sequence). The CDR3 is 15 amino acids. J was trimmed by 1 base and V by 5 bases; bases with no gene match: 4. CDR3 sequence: CASSWASGGQETQYF. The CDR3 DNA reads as TGTGCCAGTAGTTGGGCTAGCGGGGGCCAAGAGACCCAGTACTTC.

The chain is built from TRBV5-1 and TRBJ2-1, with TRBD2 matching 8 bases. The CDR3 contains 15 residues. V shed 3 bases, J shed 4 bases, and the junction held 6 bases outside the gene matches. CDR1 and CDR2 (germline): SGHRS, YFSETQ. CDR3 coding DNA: TGCGCCAGCAGCTCCGGGACTAGTGTTTACAATGAGCAGTTCTTC. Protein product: CASSSGTSVYNEQFF.

CDR3 protein: CASSSTGTSNLPGTGELFF. The CDR3 DNA reads as TGTGCCAGCAGCTCAACCGGGACTAGCAACCTCCCGGGGACCGGGGAGCTGTTTTTT. This sequence joins TRBV7-9 and TRBJ2-2; 9 bases map to TRBD2. This CDR3 is built from 19 residues. V trimming: 4 bases; J trimming: 5 bases; junction bases outside the gene matches: 17. Germline CDR1 reads SEHNR; CDR2 reads FQNEAQ (reference sequence).

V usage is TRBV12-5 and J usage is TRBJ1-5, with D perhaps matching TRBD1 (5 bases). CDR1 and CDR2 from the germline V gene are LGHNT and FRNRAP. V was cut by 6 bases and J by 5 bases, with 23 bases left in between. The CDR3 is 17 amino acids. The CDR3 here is CASGPPQGGALDQPQHF. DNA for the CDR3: TGTGCTAGTGGCCCGCCTCAGGGCGGGGCCCTAGATCAGCCCCAGCATTTT.

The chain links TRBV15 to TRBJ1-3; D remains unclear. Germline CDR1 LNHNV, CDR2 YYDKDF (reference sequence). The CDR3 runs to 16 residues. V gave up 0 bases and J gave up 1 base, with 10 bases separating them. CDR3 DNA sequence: TGTGCCACCAGCAGAGATCGCGGGTTATCTGGAAACACCATATATTTT. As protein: CATSRDRGLSGNTIYF.

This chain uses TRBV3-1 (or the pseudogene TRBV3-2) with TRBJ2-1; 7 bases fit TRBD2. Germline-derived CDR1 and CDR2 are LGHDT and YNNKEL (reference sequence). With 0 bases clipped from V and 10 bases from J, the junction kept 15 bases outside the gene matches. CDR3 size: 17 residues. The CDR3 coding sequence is TGTGCCAGCAGCCAAGACGCGGTACGGACTAGTTCTTGGGAGCAGTTCTTC. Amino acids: CASSQDAVRTSSWEQFF.

In DNA, the CDR3 is TGTGCCAGCAGCTTAGCCAGCCTTCGGGACTCTGGAAACACCATATATTTT. Encoded protein: CASSLASLRDSGNTIYF. V is TRBV7-9 and J is TRBJ1-3; no firm D call. The germline V gene encodes CDR1 SEHNR and CDR2 FQNEAQ (reference sequence). The CDR3 spans 17 residues. V was cut by 0 bases and J by 0 bases, with 12 bases left in between.

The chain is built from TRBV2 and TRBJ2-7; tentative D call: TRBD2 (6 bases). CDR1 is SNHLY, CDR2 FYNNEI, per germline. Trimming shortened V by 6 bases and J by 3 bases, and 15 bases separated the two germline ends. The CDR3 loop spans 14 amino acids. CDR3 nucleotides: TGTGCCAGCAGGATAAGGCTAGCGAACTACGAGCAGTACTTC. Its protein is CASRIRLANYEQYF.

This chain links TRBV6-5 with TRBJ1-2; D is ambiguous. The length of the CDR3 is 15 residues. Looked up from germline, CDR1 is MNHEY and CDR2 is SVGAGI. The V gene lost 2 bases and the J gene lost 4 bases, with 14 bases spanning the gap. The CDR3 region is CASSYGHPKAYGYTF. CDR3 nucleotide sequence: TGTGCCAGCAGTTACGGGCACCCTAAAGCCTATGGCTACACCTTC.

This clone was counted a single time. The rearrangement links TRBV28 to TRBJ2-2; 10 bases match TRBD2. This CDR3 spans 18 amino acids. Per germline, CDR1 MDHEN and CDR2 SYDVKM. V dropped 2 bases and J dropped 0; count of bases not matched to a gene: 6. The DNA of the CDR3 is TGTGCCAGCAGTTTACTTGTAGCGGGGGGTACGAACACCGGGGAGCTGTTTTTT. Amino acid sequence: CASSLLVAGGTNTGELFF.

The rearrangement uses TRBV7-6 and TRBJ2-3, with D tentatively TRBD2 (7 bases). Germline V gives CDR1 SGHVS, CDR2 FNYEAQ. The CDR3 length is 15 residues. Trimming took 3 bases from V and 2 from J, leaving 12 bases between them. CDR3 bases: TGTGCCAGCAGCTTTCGGGGGGCCCTCACAGATACGCAGTATTTT. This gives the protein CASSFRGALTDTQYF.

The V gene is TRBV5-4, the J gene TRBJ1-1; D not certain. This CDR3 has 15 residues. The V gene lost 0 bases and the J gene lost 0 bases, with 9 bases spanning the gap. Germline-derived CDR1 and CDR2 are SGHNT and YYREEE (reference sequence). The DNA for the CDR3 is TGTGCCAGCAGCTTGGTTGGGGAGATGAACACTGAAGCTTTCTTT. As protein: CASSLVGEMNTEAFF.

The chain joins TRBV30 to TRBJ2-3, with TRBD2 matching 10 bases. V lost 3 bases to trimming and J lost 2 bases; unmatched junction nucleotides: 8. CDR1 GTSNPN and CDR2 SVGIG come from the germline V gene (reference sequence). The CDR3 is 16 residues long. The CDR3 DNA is TGTGCCTGGAGCAATTTAGCGGGGGGTACCACAGATACGCAGTATTTT. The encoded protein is CAWSNLAGGTTDTQYF.

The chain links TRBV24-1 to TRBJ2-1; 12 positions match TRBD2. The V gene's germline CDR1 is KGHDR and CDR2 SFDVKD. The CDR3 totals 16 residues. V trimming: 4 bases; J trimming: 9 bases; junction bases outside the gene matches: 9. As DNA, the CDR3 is TGTGCCACCAGTGACTCTAGCGGGGGGGCCGTCAGTGAGCAGTTCTTC. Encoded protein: CATSDSSGGAVSEQFF.

CDR3 DNA: TGTGCCAGCAGCCAAGAATGGGGGGTCGGCGAGCAGTACTTC. It specifies CASSQEWGVGEQYF. The V call is TRBV14, the J call TRBJ2-7; D is possibly TRBD2 (6 bases). The CDR3 consists of 14 residues. Germline lookup yields CDR1 SGHDN and CDR2 FVKESK. V was pared by 0 bases and J by 6 bases, with 12 bases between.

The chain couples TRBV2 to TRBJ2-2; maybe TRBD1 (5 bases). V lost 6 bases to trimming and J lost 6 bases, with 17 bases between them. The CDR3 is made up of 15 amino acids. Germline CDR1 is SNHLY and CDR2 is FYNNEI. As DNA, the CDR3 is TGTGCCAGCAGCGAGGTGTCAGGGCGCCCCGGGGAGCTGTTTTTT. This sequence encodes CASSEVSGRPGELFF.

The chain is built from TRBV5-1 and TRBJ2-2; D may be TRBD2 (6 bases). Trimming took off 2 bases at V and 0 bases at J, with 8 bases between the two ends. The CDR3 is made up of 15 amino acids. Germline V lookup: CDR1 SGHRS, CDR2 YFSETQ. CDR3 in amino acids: CASSFGDSNTGELFF. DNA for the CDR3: TGCGCCAGCAGCTTCGGGGACTCGAACACCGGGGAGCTGTTTTTT.

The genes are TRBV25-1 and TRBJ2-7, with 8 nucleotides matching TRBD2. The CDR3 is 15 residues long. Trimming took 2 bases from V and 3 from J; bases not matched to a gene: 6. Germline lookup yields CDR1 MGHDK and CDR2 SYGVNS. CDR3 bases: TGTGCCAGCAGTGAACCGGGACTAGGTCGCTACGAGCAGTACTTC. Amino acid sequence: CASSEPGLGRYEQYF.

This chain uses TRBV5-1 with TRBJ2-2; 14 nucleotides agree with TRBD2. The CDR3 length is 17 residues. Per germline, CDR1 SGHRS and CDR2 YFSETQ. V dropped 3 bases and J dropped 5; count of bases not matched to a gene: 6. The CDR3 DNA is TGCGCCAGCAGCTGGACTAGCGGGGGGCAAGGTACCGGGGAGCTGTTTTTT. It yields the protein CASSWTSGGQGTGELFF.

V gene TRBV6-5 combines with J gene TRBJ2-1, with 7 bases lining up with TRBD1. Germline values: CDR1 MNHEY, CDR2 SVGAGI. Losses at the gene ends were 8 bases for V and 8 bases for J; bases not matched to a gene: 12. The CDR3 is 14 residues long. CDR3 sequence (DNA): TGTGCCAGCCGGCGACAGGGTTATCCACATGAGCAGTTCTTC. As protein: CASRRQGYPHEQFF.

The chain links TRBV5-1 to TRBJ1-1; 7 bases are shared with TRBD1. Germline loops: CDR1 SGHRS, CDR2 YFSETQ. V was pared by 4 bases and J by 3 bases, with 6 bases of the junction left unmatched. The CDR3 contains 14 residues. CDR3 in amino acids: CASSPSTGDTEAFF. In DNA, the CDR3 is TGCGCCAGCAGCCCCTCAACAGGGGACACTGAAGCTTTCTTT.

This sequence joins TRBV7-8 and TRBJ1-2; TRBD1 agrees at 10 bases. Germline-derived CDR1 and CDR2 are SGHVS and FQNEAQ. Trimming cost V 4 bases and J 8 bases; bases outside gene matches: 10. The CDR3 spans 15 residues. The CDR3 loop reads CASSSGQGVRGGYTF. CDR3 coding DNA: TGTGCCAGCAGCTCAGGACAGGGGGTCAGAGGAGGCTACACCTTC.